This entry lists 30 T cell receptor beta chains sequenced from one sample in a study of T cells in Graves' hyperthyroidism and ophthalmopathy. The source material, RNA transcripts, was used to amplify TCR beta CDR3 regions. HTBI primers were the set used in a first-round RT-PCR of the TCR CDR3. Each CDR3 protein gets one entry after TCRdb re-called the multiplex PCR reads with MiXCR. The sample records 500,000 to 750,000 distinct CDR3 sequences, roughly 14% being singletons. Sequencing used blood. Source of these receptors: a young woman with Graves' hyperthyroidism.

This clonotype came up a few times. This rearrangement joins TRBV15 to TRBJ1-5; D is ambiguous. Between the trimmed V and J ends, which lost 1 base and 5 bases, there was a span of 9 bases. The CDR3 is 14 amino acids. Germline loops: CDR1 LNHNV, CDR2 YYDKDF (reference sequence). The CDR3 loop reads CATSRAWVDQPQHF. The CDR3 DNA sequence: TGTGCCACCAGCAGAGCCTGGGTTGATCAGCCCCAGCATTTT.

The table lists this clonotype with many counts. The gene calls are TRBV3-1 and TRBJ1-5; no definite D call. This CDR3 has 14 residues. Germline V gives CDR1 LGHDT, CDR2 YNNKEL (reference sequence). Deletions cut 1 base from V and 5 bases from J, with 9 bases between. CDR3 protein: CASSQGLGDQPQHF. CDR3 bases: TGTGCCAGCAGCCAAGGTCTGGGTGATCAGCCCCAGCATTTT.

This clonotype was observed at least ten times. The chain has TRBV6-2 or TRBV6-3 and TRBJ2-7; perhaps TRBD1 as D (6 bases). V lost 0 bases to trimming and J lost 2 bases, with 17 bases between them. Germline V gene lookup returns CDR1 MNHEY and CDR2 SVGEGT. The CDR3 covers 17 residues. CDR3 nucleotide sequence: TGTGCCAGCAGTTACTCCAGAACCGGGACACTTGCCTACGAGCAGTACTTC. Its translation: CASSYSRTGTLAYEQYF.

There are many counts of this clonotype. This sequence joins TRBV12-3 or TRBV12-4 and TRBJ2-7; 8 bases agree with TRBD1. The J segment lost 5 bases and the V segment lost 8 bases, leaving 20 bases of the junction unmatched. The CDR3 consists of 17 residues. DNA for the CDR3: TGTGCCAGCGGAATATTCCCCCAGGACAGGGCGGCGAACGAGCAGTACTTC. This gives the protein CASGIFPQDRAANEQYF.

As regards this clonotype: A much larger clone lies a single base off, so this may be a read error. This chain uses TRBV5-1 with TRBJ2-5; 7 bases align to TRBD1. Germline V gene lookup returns CDR1 SGHRS and CDR2 YFSETQ. This CDR3 contains 16 residues. The chain's CDR3 is CTSSPGQATREETQYF. The DNA of the CDR3 is TGCACCAGCAGCCCTGGACAGGCGACTCGGGAAGAGACCCAGTACTTC.

This clonotype was picked up many times. The V gene is TRBV27, the J gene TRBJ1-5; 9 bases fit TRBD1. The CDR3 loop spans 13 amino acids. J gave up 6 bases and V 6 bases, and 3 bases lay outside the gene matches. The germline gives CDR1 MNHEY, CDR2 SMNVEV (reference sequence). The CDR3, as DNA: TGTGCCAGCAGACAGGGGGCCGTTCAGCCCCAGCATTTT. It yields the protein CASRQGAVQPQHF.

The chain couples TRBV5-5 to TRBJ2-3; 7 nucleotides line up with TRBD1. The CDR3 spans 18 residues. Trimming took 0 bases from V and 6 from J; bases not matched to a gene: 16. CDR1 SGHKS and CDR2 YYEKEE come from the germline V gene (reference sequence). The CDR3 sequence: CASSLAPWSGTAADTQYF. The DNA for the CDR3 is TGTGCCAGCAGCTTGGCACCTTGGAGTGGGACAGCTGCGGATACGCAGTATTTT.

The sample holds a few counts of this clonotype. V and J are TRBV3-1 and TRBJ2-7; TRBD2 matches 13 bases. The CDR3 is 15 amino acids. The ends lost 1 base at V and 6 bases at J; junction bases unmatched: 3. Germline CDR1 LGHDT, CDR2 YNNKEL (reference sequence). CDR3 DNA: TGTGCCAGCAGCCAAGGGACTAGCGGGAGAGGCGAGCAGTACTTC. Translating it yields CASSQGTSGRGEQYF.

In its sample, this clonotype was seen many times. This chain connects TRBV7-3 to TRBJ2-3; TRBD2 matches 13 bases. The CDR3 runs 13 residues. Germline V gene sequence: CDR1 SGHTA, CDR2 FQGTGA. Trimming removed 8 bases from V and 4 bases from J; junction bases left unmatched: 0. The CDR3 protein is CASGLAGADTQYF. The CDR3 DNA follows: TGTGCCAGCGGACTAGCGGGAGCAGATACGCAGTATTTT.

The chain is built from TRBV7-9 and TRBJ1-2; the D gene is possibly TRBD1 (6 bases). V was trimmed by 0 bases and J by 4 bases, leaving 12 bases between them. Germline assignment: CDR1 SEHNR and CDR2 FQNEAQ (reference sequence). This CDR3 has 15 amino acids. CDR3 sequence reads: CASSLAGAIGYGYTF. The CDR3 nucleotides read TGTGCCAGCAGCTTAGCGGGGGCTATCGGCTATGGCTACACCTTC.

This clonotype occurred once. The chain is built from TRBV6-2 or TRBV6-3 and TRBJ2-2; D is tentatively TRBD1 or TRBD2 (6 bases each). The germline gives CDR1 MNHEY, CDR2 SVGEGT. The V end was cut by 7 bases, the J end by 2 bases, with 14 bases between. The CDR3 is 15 amino acids. The CDR3 nucleotides read TGTGCCAGCACCACCGAGGGGGGAAACACCGGGGAGCTGTTTTTT. It specifies CASTTEGGNTGELFF.

At least ten counts were recorded for this clonotype. This chain uses TRBV20-1 with TRBJ1-1; 7 bases map to TRBD1. The J segment lost 1 base and the V segment lost 6 bases, leaving 5 bases of the junction unmatched. Germline lookup yields CDR1 DFQATT and CDR2 SNEGSKA (reference sequence). The length of the CDR3 is 13 residues. This CDR3 is CSAKGGPNTEAFF. The CDR3, as DNA: TGCAGTGCGAAAGGGGGCCCGAACACTGAAGCTTTCTTT.

The chain couples TRBV6-1 to TRBJ2-2, with TRBD2 matching 12 bases. The length of the CDR3 is 16 residues. CDR1 and CDR2 from the germline V gene are MNHNS and SASEGT. Trimming took 4 bases from V and 6 from J; bases not matched to a gene: 6. CDR3: CASSALAGGVAGELFF. In DNA form, the CDR3 reads TGTGCCAGCAGTGCACTAGCGGGAGGTGTTGCCGGGGAGCTGTTTTTT.

This clonotype was found many times. The chain recombines TRBV6-2 or TRBV6-3 with TRBJ1-6, with D possibly being TRBD1 (6 bases). Trimming removed 5 bases from V and 7 bases from J, with 21 bases in between. Germline CDR1 and CDR2: MNHEY and SVGEGT. CDR3 length: 17 amino acids. The CDR3 here is CASSHLGATGKNSPLHF. The CDR3 coding sequence is TGTGCCAGCAGTCACTTGGGGGCGACAGGAAAAAATTCACCCCTCCACTTT.

This clonotype has ten or more counts. The genes are TRBV7-9 and TRBJ2-4; 7 bases align to TRBD1. The CDR3 runs 14 residues. In germline, CDR1 is SEHNR, CDR2 FQNEAQ (reference sequence). V shed 5 bases, J shed 10 bases, and the junction held 11 bases outside the gene matches. CDR3 coding DNA: TGTGCCAGCAGCCATCCCGACAGGGTCGCTATTCAGTACTTC. Residues: CASSHPDRVAIQYF.

The sample holds many counts of this clonotype. The chain joins TRBV29-1 to TRBJ2-3; no definite D call. The CDR3 runs to 13 residues. The ends were cut back, 7 bases at V and 3 bases at J, with 14 bases in the middle. Looked up from germline, CDR1 is SQVTM and CDR2 is ANQGSEA. This CDR3 reads CSGGVLRTDTQYF. The CDR3 DNA reads as TGCAGCGGTGGAGTCCTCCGGACAGATACGCAGTATTTT.

The gene calls are TRBV15 and TRBJ1-6, with D unresolved. Between the trimmed V and J ends, which lost 5 bases and 4 bases, there was a span of 18 bases. The V gene's germline CDR1 is LNHNV and CDR2 YYDKDF (reference sequence). The CDR3 spans 17 residues. In nucleotides, the CDR3 is TGTGCCACCAGCTTTTCACACCTTCCGGAATATAATTCACCCCTCCACTTT. Protein product: CATSFSHLPEYNSPLHF.

At least ten counts were recorded for this clonotype. V usage is TRBV29-1 and J usage is TRBJ2-3; D remains unclear. CDR3 length equals 13 residues. V was cut by 0 bases and J by 4 bases, with 8 bases left in between. CDR1 is SQVTM and CDR2 is ANQGSEA in the germline V gene. The DNA for the CDR3 is TGCAGCGTTGAAGAGAGTTCTTCAGATACGCAGTATTTT. Encoded protein: CSVEESSSDTQYF.

Details on this clonotype: One junction end does not reproduce the germline sequence, and a read error may be involved. The gene calls are TRBV20-1 and TRBJ2-7; TRBD1 aligns across 11 bases. The CDR3 totals 19 residues. The germline V gene has CDR1 DFQATT and CDR2 SNEGSKA (reference sequence). CDR3 residues: CSARKREDRGRLASCEQYF. The CDR3 nucleotides read TGCAGTGCTAGAAAGCGAGAGGACAGGGGGCGTTTGGCTTCCTGCGAGCAGTACTTC.

This clonotype was recorded many times. This sequence joins TRBV12-5 and TRBJ2-3; weak D call: TRBD2 (6 bases). CDR3 length equals 17 residues. The V and J ends lost 0 bases and 1 base respectively, with 14 bases between them. From germline, CDR1 is LGHNT and CDR2 FRNRAP. The CDR3 nucleotides read TGTGCTAGTGGTTTGGTAATCGGGGGAGTGGGCACAGATACGCAGTATTTT. Translated: CASGLVIGGVGTDTQYF.

The chain combines TRBV12-3 or TRBV12-4 with TRBJ2-2; TRBD1 agrees at 10 bases. J gave up 2 bases and V 10 bases, and 4 bases lay outside the gene matches. The CDR3 runs to 14 residues. CDR3 DNA: TGTGCCAACCGACAGGGGGCTAACACCGGGGAGCTGTTTTTT. Residues: CANRQGANTGELFF.

This clonotype was seen repeatedly, ten times or more. The V and J genes are TRBV28 and TRBJ1-2, with D unclear. The V end was cut by 5 bases, the J end by 8 bases, with 21 bases between. The CDR3 length is 15 residues. Germline V CDR1 and CDR2: MDHEN, SYDVKM. This CDR3 is CASSLGAASGVGYTF. The CDR3 region has the DNA TGTGCCAGCAGTCTCGGCGCCGCCTCCGGTGTCGGCTACACCTTC.

Worth noting for this clonotype: This sequence may be a read error, since a much larger clone differs from it by one base. CDR3 DNA: TGCGCCAGCTGCCGAGGGGGGGCCGGCGAGCAGCACTTC. Protein product: CASCRGGAGEQHF. The V call is TRBV5-1, the J call TRBJ2-7; TRBD2 is a possible D gene (7 bases). Germline V gene data show CDR1 as SGHRS and CDR2 as YFSETQ. This CDR3 spans 13 amino acids.

This clonotype was seen a handful of times. The chain employs TRBV14 and TRBJ2-1, with TRBD2 matching over 10 bases. Losses at the gene ends were 4 bases for V and 6 bases for J; bases not matched to a gene: 6. This CDR3 comprises 15 residues. The V gene's germline CDR1 is SGHDN and CDR2 FVKESK. The CDR3 reads CASSPGTSVVNEQFF. The CDR3 DNA follows: TGTGCCAGCAGCCCAGGGACTAGCGTTGTCAATGAGCAGTTCTTC. The complete variable domain, with remaining parts taken from reference TRBV14 and TRBJ2-1, reads EAGVTQFPSHSVIEKGQTVTLRCDPISGHDNLYWYRRVMGKEIKFLLHFVKESKQDESGMPNNRFLAERTGGTYSTLKVQPAELEDSGVYFCASSPGTSVVNEQFFGPGTRLTVL.

This clonotype has at least ten counts. This CDR3 is CSASPNNEQFF. The DNA of the CDR3 is TGCAGTGCTAGCCCGAACAATGAGCAGTTCTTC. V and J are TRBV20-1 and TRBJ2-1; D is ambiguous. This CDR3 region has 11 residues. Deletions cut 3 bases from V and 5 bases from J, with 5 bases between. In germline, CDR1 is DFQATT, CDR2 SNEGSKA (reference sequence).

This clonotype was seen only a few times. Since the CDR3 does not end with the conserved phenylalanine or tryptophan, this likely comes from a read error. The chain has TRBV10-3 and TRBJ1-2; 7 positions match TRBD1. CDR3 length: 17 amino acids. Germline V gene lookup returns CDR1 ENHRY and CDR2 SYGVKD. J lost 3 bases, V lost 6 bases, and 16 bases had no gene match. CDR3 sequence reads: CAISPRSQGQTDYGYTL. As DNA, the CDR3 is TGTGCCATCAGCCCTCGAAGTCAGGGACAGACAGACTATGGCTACACCCTC.

This clonotype was observed many times. The chain links TRBV2 to TRBJ2-1; no reliable D call. Trimming left V 6 bases short and J 0 bases short, with 12 bases between. The V gene's germline CDR1 is SNHLY and CDR2 FYNNEI. This CDR3 contains 15 residues. The CDR3 sequence: CASRDTVSSYNEQFF. Here the CDR3 DNA reads TGTGCCAGCAGGGATACAGTGAGCTCCTACAATGAGCAGTTCTTC.

This clonotype was counted ten times or more. This rearrangement joins TRBV7-9 to TRBJ2-1; TRBD2 matches at 15 bases. The germline V gene encodes CDR1 SEHNR and CDR2 FQNEAQ (reference sequence). CDR3 length: 16 amino acids. The V gene end was trimmed by 5 bases and the J gene end by 10 bases; junction bases not matched to a gene: 9. CDR3 region: CASSLQGLAGGKEQFF. In DNA form, the CDR3 reads TGTGCCAGCAGCCTACAGGGACTAGCGGGAGGCAAGGAGCAGTTCTTC.

This clonotype was picked up many times. The V gene is TRBV6-5, the J gene TRBJ2-1; 10 nucleotides match TRBD2. The CDR3 is 21 residues long. Trimming took 0 bases from V and 5 from J; bases not matched to a gene: 19. Looked up from germline, CDR1 is MNHEY and CDR2 is SVGAGI. For the CDR3, the DNA is TGTGCCAGCAGTTACTCTGGGCTAGCGGGAGTAATTCGGAGCTCACACAATGAGCAGTTCTTC. Translating it yields CASSYSGLAGVIRSSHNEQFF.

This CDR3 reads CSARTAGAAGELFF. In DNA, the CDR3 is TGCAGTGCTAGAACCGCGGGAGCCGCCGGGGAGCTGTTTTTT. The chain joins TRBV20-1 to TRBJ2-2; 7 nucleotides match TRBD2. The junction had 6 bases not matched to a gene; V was cut back by 2 bases and J by 6 bases. The CDR3 is 14 amino acids. Germline V gene lookup returns CDR1 DFQATT and CDR2 SNEGSKA (reference sequence).